Shown below are 8 T cell receptor beta chains from a single sample sequenced in a study of blood T cell repertoires in COVID-19. Using immunoSEQ multiplex PCR, the repertoire was profiled, and TCRdb retains in-frame clones only, with some absent. Of 65,000 to 95,000 clones detected, about 88% appear once; the ten largest clones hold roughly an eighth. The sequenced sample consisted of peripheral blood. These receptors were taken from a man aged 65 to 85 with active or convalescent COVID-19.

This sequence joins TRBV6-5 and TRBJ1-1, with 8 bases aligning to TRBD1. V trimming: 6 bases; J trimming: 11 bases; junction bases outside the gene matches: 17. CDR3 length: 15 residues. Germline CDR1 MNHEY, CDR2 SVGAGI. CDR3 amino acids: CASRSGQGSGSWAFF. Here the CDR3 DNA reads TGTGCCAGCAGGAGCGGACAGGGTTCGGGGTCTTGGGCTTTCTTT.

The chain couples TRBV6-5 to TRBJ1-2; D remains unclear. This CDR3 spans 15 amino acids. Germline CDR1 and CDR2: MNHEY and SVGAGI. V lost 7 bases to trimming and J lost 2 bases, with 17 bases between them. CDR3 loop: CASIPNRSINYGYTF. The CDR3 nucleotides read TGTGCCAGCATTCCGAACCGGAGTATAAACTATGGCTACACCTTC.

This clone occurred once. The J gene is TRBJ1-1, the V gene TRBV5-1; TRBD1 aligns across 7 bases. The length of the CDR3 is 15 residues. CDR1 and CDR2 from the germline V gene are SGHRS and YFSETQ. Trimming removed 4 bases from V and 1 base from J; junction bases left unmatched: 7. The CDR3 region is CASSEWTGENTEAFF. The DNA of the CDR3 is TGCGCCAGCAGCGAATGGACAGGTGAGAACACTGAAGCTTTCTTT.

V is TRBV2 and J is TRBJ1-5; weak D call: TRBD1 (5 bases). Germline CDR1 is SNHLY and CDR2 is FYNNEI. CDR3 length equals 15 residues. Trimming stripped 6 bases from V and 0 bases from J, with 12 bases between. CDR3 coding DNA: TGTGCCAGCAGGGCCGATGACAGTAGCAATCAGCCCCAGCATTTT. Protein: CASRADDSSNQPQHF.

This chain connects TRBV6-1 to TRBJ1-6, with 11 bases that match TRBD1. The CDR3 covers 15 residues. V lost 3 bases and J lost 10; bases outside the gene matches: 5. Germline CDR1 and CDR2: MNHNS and SASEGT. The CDR3 nucleotides are TGTGCCAGCAGTGAGTTGGGACAGGGGGGATCACCCCTCCACTTT. Translated: CASSELGQGGSPLHF.

This chain links TRBV2 with TRBJ2-5; 9 bases match TRBD2. V gave up 3 bases and J gave up 4 bases; unmatched junction bases: 6. The CDR3 is 15 residues long. Germline V lookup: CDR1 SNHLY, CDR2 FYNNEI. The CDR3 spells CASSEDAGGLETQYF. For the CDR3, the DNA is TGTGCCAGCAGTGAGGATGCGGGGGGGCTAGAGACCCAGTACTTC.

CDR3 DNA: TGTGCCAGTAGTGTCGGACAAAACACAGATACGCAGTATTTT. It is translated as CASSVGQNTDTQYF. The chain combines TRBV19 with TRBJ2-3; D possibly corresponds to TRBD1 (5 bases). Germline CDR1 is LNHDA and CDR2 is SQIVND (reference sequence). V lost 5 bases and J lost 2, with 11 bases in between. The CDR3 is made up of 14 amino acids. Based on the CDR3 plus reference TRBV19 and TRBJ2-3, the full variable domain is DGGITQSPKYLFRKEGQNVTLSCEQNLNHDAMYWYRQDPGQGLRLIYYSQIVNDFQKGDIAEGYSVSREKKESFPLTVTSAQKNPTAFYLCASSVGQNTDTQYFGPGTRLTVL.

This chain links TRBV9 with TRBJ2-3; TRBD2 is a possible D gene (6 bases). Trimming stripped 4 bases from V and 6 bases from J, with 18 bases between. The CDR3 consists of 15 residues. Germline CDR1 and CDR2: SGDLS and YYNGEE. CDR3 DNA: TGTGCCAGCAGCACGACGAGCGGGTTCACGGATACGCAGTATTTT. Protein sequence: CASSTTSGFTDTQYF.